These 23 T cell receptor beta chains were sequenced from one sample in a study of technical replicates of blood from several donors. Profiled with immunoSEQ multiplex PCR; TCRdb holds only in-frame clones, not every one. The sample carries tens of thousands of clones, more than 90% recorded once. Sequenced: PBMCs. These receptors originate from a human donor in good health. Some clones in this sample may be carry-over from other donors' samples.

The V and J genes are TRBV7-8 and TRBJ2-3; the match to TRBD2 covers 9 bases. This CDR3 contains 15 residues. V gave up 1 base and J gave up 4 bases; unmatched junction bases: 3. Germline V gives CDR1 SGHVS, CDR2 FQNEAQ. CDR3 region: CASSLGAGGPDTQYF. The CDR3 coding sequence is TGTGCCAGCAGCTTAGGGGCGGGGGGGCCAGATACGCAGTATTTT.

The gene calls are TRBV7-6 and TRBJ2-1, with 13 bases matching TRBD2. Germline CDR1 and CDR2: SGHVS and FNYEAQ. The CDR3 is 16 residues long. The trim removed 4 bases at V and 9 bases at J, leaving 9 bases unmatched. CDR3 sequence: CASSSRTSGSFREQFF. The CDR3 DNA reads TGTGCCAGCAGCTCCCGGACTAGCGGGAGTTTCCGTGAGCAGTTCTTC.

The CDR3 protein is CAIRGSSYEQYF. In nucleotides, the CDR3 is TGTGCCATCAGGGGGAGCTCCTACGAGCAGTACTTC. The chain links TRBV10-3 to TRBJ2-7; possibly TRBD2 for D (5 bases). The CDR3 loop spans 12 amino acids. The V end lost 6 bases, the J end lost 0 bases, and 6 bases lay between the germline ends. Germline V gene lookup returns CDR1 ENHRY and CDR2 SYGVKD.

V and J are TRBV27 and TRBJ2-7; possible D gene TRBD1, 6 bases. Looked up from germline, CDR1 is MNHEY and CDR2 is SMNVEV (reference sequence). V dropped 6 bases and J dropped 3 bases, with 12 bases sitting between them. CDR3 size: 13 residues. Written as DNA, the CDR3 is TGTGCCAGCAGCTACACAGGGAACTACGAGCAGTACTTC. This sequence encodes CASSYTGNYEQYF.

The DNA of the CDR3 is TGTGCCAGTAGGGGACAGGGGGCTTTTACCGGGGAGCTGTTTTTT. Amino acids: CASRGQGAFTGELFF. The chain recombines TRBV19 with TRBJ2-2; 12 bases map to TRBD1. CDR3 size: 15 residues. Germline lookup yields CDR1 LNHDA and CDR2 SQIVND (reference sequence). After removal of 6 bases from V and 5 bases from J, the junction contained 4 bases not matched to a gene.

The chain joins TRBV4-2 to TRBJ2-2; a weak D match, TRBD1 (6 bases). V was cut by 0 bases and J by 0 bases, with 17 bases left in between. Germline CDR1 is LGHNA and CDR2 is YNFKEQ. The CDR3 sequence is 19 residues long. DNA for the CDR3: TGTGCCAGCAGCCAAGACGGGTTCCGGGACACCTCGAACACCGGGGAGCTGTTTTTT. Translated: CASSQDGFRDTSNTGELFF.

This chain uses TRBV18 with TRBJ2-1; no firm D call. V lost 4 bases to trimming and J lost 7 bases, with 14 bases between them. The CDR3 is 14 amino acids. CDR1 is KGHSH and CDR2 is LQKENI in the germline V gene. The CDR3 region has the DNA TGTGCCAGCTCACTCAGTATCAGTCAGAATGAGCAGTTCTTC. It yields the protein CASSLSISQNEQFF. The full variable domain, its missing parts supplied by reference TRBV18 and TRBJ2-1, is NAGVMQNPRHLVRRRGQEARLRCSPMKGHSHVYWYRQLPEEGLKFMVYLQKENIIDESGMPKERFSAEFPKEGPSILRIQQVVRGDSAAYFCASSLSISQNEQFFGPGTRLTVL.

V and J are TRBV10-3 and TRBJ2-3, with D possibly TRBD2 on 6 matching bases. This CDR3 region has 15 residues. From germline, CDR1 is ENHRY and CDR2 SYGVKD. Trimming shortened V by 6 bases and J by 2 bases, and 15 bases separated the two germline ends. The chain's CDR3 is CAIRGGRDATDTQYF. The CDR3 DNA reads TGTGCCATCAGGGGGGGAAGGGACGCCACAGATACGCAGTATTTT.

The genes are TRBV29-1 and TRBJ1-2; D is uncertain. Per the germline V gene, CDR1 is SQVTM and CDR2 is ANQGSEA. This CDR3 has 13 residues. Trimming shortened V by 3 bases and J by 0 bases, and 8 bases separated the two germline ends. This chain's CDR3 is CSVDRSANYGYTF. As DNA, the CDR3 is TGCAGCGTTGACAGGTCAGCTAACTATGGCTACACCTTC.

V and J are TRBV5-1 and TRBJ2-5; TRBD2 agrees at 7 bases. CDR1 is SGHRS and CDR2 is YFSETQ in the germline V gene. V gave up 4 bases and J gave up 5 bases; unmatched junction bases: 17. There are 17 residues in the CDR3. The CDR3 sequence is CASSLGSAGRTGETQYF. The CDR3 DNA follows: TGCGCCAGCAGCCTGGGATCCGCCGGGAGGACGGGGGAGACCCAGTACTTC.

The J gene is TRBJ2-1, the V gene TRBV20-1; the D gene is possibly TRBD1 (5 bases). Germline V gives CDR1 DFQATT, CDR2 SNEGSKA (reference sequence). The CDR3 sequence is 11 residues long. V was shortened by 4 bases and J by 10 bases, with 11 bases between the two germline ends. The DNA for the CDR3 is TGCAGTGCTACAACTCGACAGGAGCAGTTCTTC. Translated, it gives CSATTRQEQFF.

CDR3 protein: CAWSPDRVKVTEAFF. The CDR3 DNA reads as TGTGCCTGGAGTCCAGACAGGGTAAAGGTCACTGAAGCTTTCTTT. V and J are TRBV30 and TRBJ1-1, with 7 bases matching TRBD1. The germline V gene has CDR1 GTSNPN and CDR2 SVGIG (reference sequence). J gave up 4 bases and V 2 bases, and 10 bases lay outside the gene matches. This CDR3 is 15 amino acids long. The entire variable domain, with the rest obtained from reference TRBV30 and TRBJ1-1, is as follows: SQTIHQWPATLVQPVGSPLSLECTVEGTSNPNLYWYRQAAGRGLQLLFYSVGIGQISSEVPQNLSASRPQDRQFILSSKKLLLSDSGFYLCAWSPDRVKVTEAFFGQGTRLTVV.

The chain uses TRBV4-1 and TRBJ1-6, with D perhaps matching TRBD1 (5 bases). V shed 1 base and J shed 11 bases, with 15 bases lying between them. The CDR3 length is 15 residues. CDR1 and CDR2 from the germline V gene are MGHRA and YSYEKL. In nucleotides, the CDR3 is TGCGCCAGCAGCCAAGGTCGGCCGGGGGGAGCACCCCTCCACTTT. As protein: CASSQGRPGGAPLHF.

This clone was picked up a small number of times. The chain joins TRBV10-3 to TRBJ2-7; 10 bases fit TRBD1. The germline gives CDR1 ENHRY, CDR2 SYGVKD. The CDR3 is made up of 14 amino acids. Trimming removed 4 bases from V and 3 bases from J; junction bases left unmatched: 3. The CDR3 reads CAISVGQGNYEQYF. The CDR3, as DNA: TGTGCCATCAGTGTGGGACAGGGGAACTACGAGCAGTACTTC.

The chain recombines TRBV2 with TRBJ2-7; 7 bases map to TRBD1. Germline CDR1 SNHLY, CDR2 FYNNEI. The CDR3 loop spans 15 amino acids. V was clipped by 0 bases and J by 5 bases; unmatched bases: 7. The CDR3 region has the DNA TGTGCCAGCAGTGAAGCGGTAGGGGGCGAGGACGAGCAGTACTTC. Residues: CASSEAVGGEDEQYF.

The chain carries TRBV12-5 and TRBJ2-2, with 9 bases that match TRBD1. The V and J ends lost 6 bases and 8 bases, in that order; junction bases with no gene match: 13. Germline-derived CDR1 and CDR2 are LGHNT and FRNRAP. The CDR3 loop spans 16 amino acids. This chain's CDR3 is CASGPGRGQGNGELFF. CDR3 DNA sequence: TGTGCTAGTGGCCCCGGAAGAGGACAGGGGAATGGGGAGCTGTTTTTT.

The CDR3 sequence is CSVGRDSNTGELFF. The CDR3 DNA reads TGCAGCGTCGGGCGGGACTCTAACACCGGGGAGCTGTTTTTT. This sequence joins TRBV29-1 and TRBJ2-2; tentative D call: TRBD2 (6 bases). Germline lookup yields CDR1 SQVTM and CDR2 ANQGSEA. The CDR3 covers 14 residues. The V and J ends lost 6 bases and 2 bases respectively, with 13 bases between them.

V usage is TRBV21-1 and J usage is TRBJ2-1; the DNA was not used to check the table's D call, TRBD2. TRBV21-1 is reported as a pseudogene. The CDR3 is made up of 19 amino acids. CDR3: CASSLRKGPSGGPEGGSFF. In DNA, the CDR3 is TGTGCCAGCAGCCTTCGAAAGGGGCCTAGCGGGGGGCCCGAAGGGGGCAGTTTCTTC.

The chain is built from TRBV9 and TRBJ2-5; D is possibly TRBD2 (6 bases). This CDR3 contains 15 residues. Per germline, CDR1 SGDLS and CDR2 YYNGEE. Trimming removed 3 bases from V and 7 bases from J, with 19 bases in between. The CDR3 loop reads CASSAGTGLLGTQYF. The CDR3 DNA reads TGTGCCAGCAGCGCGGGAACGGGACTGCTGGGGACCCAGTACTTC.

The V call is TRBV19, the J call TRBJ2-7; D might be TRBD1 (6 bases). Germline V gene data show CDR1 as LNHDA and CDR2 as SQIVND (reference sequence). Trimming removed 4 bases at V and 7 bases at J, with 20 bases between. This CDR3 region has 15 residues. CDR3 in DNA: TGTGCCAGTAGTACAACGACAGGACATTTCGCGGAGCAGTACTTC. It yields the protein CASSTTTGHFAEQYF.

This clone was seen once. This chain connects TRBV6-1 to TRBJ2-3, with 11 bases fitting TRBD2. Germline CDR1 MNHNS, CDR2 SASEGT. V trimming: 6 bases; J trimming: 6 bases; junction bases outside the gene matches: 17. CDR3 length equals 18 residues. In DNA, the CDR3 is TGTGCCAGCAGCGAACTAGGAAGACTAGCGGGGAGAATGGATACGCAGTATTTT. It yields the protein CASSELGRLAGRMDTQYF.

This clone was recorded only once. The chain uses TRBV6-5 and TRBJ1-5; D ambiguous. Per germline, CDR1 MNHEY and CDR2 SVGAGI. The V end lost 4 bases, the J end lost 7 bases, and 17 bases lay between the germline ends. The CDR3 contains 15 residues. The CDR3 nucleotides read TGTGCCAGCAGTTCGGGAGGCAACATAGGACAGCCCCAGCATTTT. Protein product: CASSSGGNIGQPQHF.

The chain recombines TRBV27 with TRBJ2-7; 8 positions match TRBD2. Germline values: CDR1 MNHEY, CDR2 SMNVEV (reference sequence). The trim removed 6 bases at V and 0 bases at J, leaving 13 bases unmatched. CDR3 length: 17 residues. CDR3 residues: CASSRLPGGGSSYEQYF. CDR3 coding DNA: TGTGCCAGCAGCCGCCTCCCGGGCGGGGGGAGCTCCTACGAGCAGTACTTC.